This TCR beta chain was identified in a study of patients and donors after allogeneic stem cell transplantation. V shed 2 bases and J 3 bases; nucleotides not matched to a gene: 7. The CDR3 sequence is 18 residues long. Germline lookup yields CDR1 KGHDR and CDR2 SFDVKD. TCRdb itself ran the RT-PCR reads through MiXCR, one entry per CDR3 protein. The top ten hold 7% to 7.5% of the sample, which has hundreds of thousands of distinct CDR3 sequences, 16% seen once. The clonotype comes from a human donor who was either an allogeneic HSCT recipient or a stem cell or donor lymphocyte infusion donor (not recorded which). It is not recorded whose cells these are; they may come from a transplant donor. The sequencing input was blood, either unsorted or a sorted T cell fraction (not recorded which). V gene TRBV24-1 combines with J gene TRBJ2-6, with 9 nucleotides matching TRBD1. CDR3 sequence (DNA): TGTGCCACCAGTGATTCTGGACAGGGGCCTAGTGGGGCCAACGTCCTGACTTTC. It is translated as CATSDSGQGPSGANVLTF.